Listed below are T cell receptor beta chains from one sample, sequenced in a study of control samples from healthy donors and cancer patients. The method was immunoSEQ multiplex PCR; TCRdb's version includes in-frame clones alone and lacks a portion of them. The table includes fewer than 80,000 clones, about 90% detected once. Sequencing was done on a sample of PBMCs. The receptors were sampled from a man aged 60 to 75 with colorectal cancer. Each CDR3 is given without its conserved first and last residue.

TRBV7-2	TRBJ2-5	ASSFSGTRETQY
TRBV23-1	TRBJ2-5	ASSPNRRGTQETQY
TRBV18	TRBJ2-5	ASSQPGGRETQY
TRBV6-1	TRBJ2-7	ASIPGWGLGHEQY
TRBV3-1/TRBV3-2	TRBJ1-4	ASSPRTTDEKLF
TRBV7-2	TRBJ2-2	ASGTRGGGGELF
TRBV19	TRBJ1-4	ASSSRWLNRGTNEKLF
TRBV4-3	TRBJ2-3	ASSQELKGRGTDTQY
TRBV7-2	TRBJ1-2	ASSLGGAGGSGYT
TRBV2	TRBJ1-3	ASGGLGQPPSGNTIY
TRBV4-3	TRBJ1-4	ASSQVTGEKLF
TRBV5-1	TRBJ1-1	ASSRPGHKNTEAF
TRBV18	TRBJ2-7	ASSTTGANYEQY
TRBV6-5	TRBJ1-1	ASSYGRAEAF
TRBV2	TRBJ1-4	ASSAGGVEKLF
TRBV7-9	TRBJ2-7	ASSAGSYEQY
TRBV6-5	TRBJ1-4	ASSYRQGREKLF
TRBV30	TRBJ2-7	AWSVVGQRAYEQY
TRBV12-3/TRBV12-4	TRBJ1-1	ASSLDGNTEAF
TRBV9	TRBJ2-1	ASSGDGVEQF
TRBV3-1/TRBV3-2	TRBJ1-1	ASTPGGTEAF
TRBV10-3	TRBJ2-2	AISGPLGGELF